This is a list of T cell receptor beta chains from one sample in a study of blood T cell repertoires in COVID-19. Method: immunoSEQ multiplex PCR; TCRdb's copy keeps in-frame clones and lacks some. The data hold 100,000 to 150,000 clones, with about 84% observed a single time. Material for sequencing was peripheral blood. The receptor set was obtained from a woman in her sixties or seventies with acute or convalescent COVID-19. Both conserved end residues are part of each CDR3. The order of the fields is V gene, clone size, CDR3 protein. Size values are once, few and many counts, or a class for expanded clones, and some rows have none.

v_call: TRBV7-6; clone_size: -; cdr3_aa: CASSLLTGVYQETQYF
v_call: TRBV9; clone_size: few; cdr3_aa: CASSVGGQGVKNIQYF
v_call: TRBV6-5; clone_size: -; cdr3_aa: CASSYGRDSPLHF
v_call: TRBV7-9; clone_size: few; cdr3_aa: CASSLGREGSYGYTF
v_call: TRBV6-5; clone_size: few; cdr3_aa: CASSYSTGQGQPQHF
v_call: TRBV13; clone_size: once; cdr3_aa: CASSLSGGGTYNEQFF
v_call: TRBV7-9; clone_size: once; cdr3_aa: CASSPNGQPQHF
v_call: TRBV6-5; clone_size: -; cdr3_aa: CASSYFSGPTFGYTF
v_call: TRBV7-3; clone_size: -; cdr3_aa: CASSSGQDGYTF
v_call: TRBV27; clone_size: -; cdr3_aa: CASSILGLGSYEQYF
v_call: TRBV24-1; clone_size: -; cdr3_aa: CATSDGQWGTEAFF
v_call: TRBV3-1/TRBV3-2; clone_size: -; cdr3_aa: CASSLTGQGTIGYTF